Given below is one T cell receptor beta chain in context. Its specificity is unknown. This entry is derived from a study of cytomegalovirus exposure and HLA in healthy donors. With 2 bases clipped from V and 5 bases from J, the junction kept 6 bases outside the gene matches. The CDR3 has 14 amino acids. CDR1 and CDR2 (germline): MNHEY, SVGAGI. Study findings and constraints: Some TCR beta chains (roughly 150 of them) were listed as cytomegalovirus-associated. Confirmation in vitro established that a few CMV-associated chains were specific for CMV antigens.

The PCR used 60 Vbeta and 13 Jbeta primers. Data came from immunoSEQ multiplex PCR; TCRdb stores just in-frame clones and leaves some out. In the table there are roughly 180,000 clones, 60% to 85% of which are singletons. The source material was PBMCs. The clonotype was recovered from a girl under 18 in good health and CMV-seropositive. This chain connects TRBV6-5 to TRBJ2-7; 7 positions agree with TRBD2. CDR3 loop: CASSYGGEPNEQYF. In nucleotides, the CDR3 is TGTGCCAGCAGTTACGGGGGGGAGCCAAACGAGCAGTACTTC.